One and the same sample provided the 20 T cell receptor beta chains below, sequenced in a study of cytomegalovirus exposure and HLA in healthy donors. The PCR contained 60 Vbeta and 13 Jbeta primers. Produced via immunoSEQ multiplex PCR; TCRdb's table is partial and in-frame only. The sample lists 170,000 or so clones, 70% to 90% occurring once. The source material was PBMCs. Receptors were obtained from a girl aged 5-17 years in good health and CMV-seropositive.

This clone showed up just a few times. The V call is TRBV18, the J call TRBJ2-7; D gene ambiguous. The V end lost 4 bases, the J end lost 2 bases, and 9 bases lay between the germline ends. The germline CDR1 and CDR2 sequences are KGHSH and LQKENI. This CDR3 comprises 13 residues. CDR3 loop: CASSHGTAYEQYF. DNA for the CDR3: TGTGCCAGCTCACACGGCACAGCCTACGAGCAGTACTTC.

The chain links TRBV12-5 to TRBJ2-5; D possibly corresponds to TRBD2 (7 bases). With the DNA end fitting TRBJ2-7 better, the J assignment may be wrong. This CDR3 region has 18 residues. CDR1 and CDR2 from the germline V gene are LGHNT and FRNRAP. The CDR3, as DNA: TGTGCTAGTGGTTTGGTACCGGGGGCGGGGGCCTATTCCTACGAGCAGTACTTC. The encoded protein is CASGLVPGAGAYSYEQYF.

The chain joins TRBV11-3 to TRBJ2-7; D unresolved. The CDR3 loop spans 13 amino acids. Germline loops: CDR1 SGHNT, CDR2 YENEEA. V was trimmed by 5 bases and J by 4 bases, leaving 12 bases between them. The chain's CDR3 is CASSRSGQYEQYF. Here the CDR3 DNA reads TGTGCCAGCAGCAGGTCGGGTCAGTACGAGCAGTACTTC.

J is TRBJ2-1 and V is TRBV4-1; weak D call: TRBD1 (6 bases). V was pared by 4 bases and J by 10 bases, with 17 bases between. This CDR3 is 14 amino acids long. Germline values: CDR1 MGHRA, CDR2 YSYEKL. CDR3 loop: CASSRDGQLHEQFF. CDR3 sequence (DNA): TGCGCCAGCAGCCGAGATGGACAGCTTCACGAGCAGTTCTTC.

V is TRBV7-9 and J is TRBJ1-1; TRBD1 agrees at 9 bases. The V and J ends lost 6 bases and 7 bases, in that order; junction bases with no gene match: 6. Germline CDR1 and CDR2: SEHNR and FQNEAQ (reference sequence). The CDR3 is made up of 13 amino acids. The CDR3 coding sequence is TGTGCCAGCAGTCAGGACAGGGGCGTTGAAGCTTTCTTT. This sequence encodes CASSQDRGVEAFF.

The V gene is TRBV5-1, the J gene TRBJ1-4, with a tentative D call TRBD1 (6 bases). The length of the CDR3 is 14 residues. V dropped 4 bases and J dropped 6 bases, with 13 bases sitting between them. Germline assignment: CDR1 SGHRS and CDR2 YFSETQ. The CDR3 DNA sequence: TGCGCCAGCAGCCCGGAGGGGGGGGATGAAAAACTGTTTTTT. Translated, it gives CASSPEGGDEKLFF.

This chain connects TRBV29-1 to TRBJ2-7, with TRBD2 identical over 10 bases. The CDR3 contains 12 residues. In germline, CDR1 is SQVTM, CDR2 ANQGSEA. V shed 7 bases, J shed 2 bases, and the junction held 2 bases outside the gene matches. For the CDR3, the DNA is TGCAGCGGAGGGACTAGCGCCTACGAGCAGTACTTC. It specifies CSGGTSAYEQYF.

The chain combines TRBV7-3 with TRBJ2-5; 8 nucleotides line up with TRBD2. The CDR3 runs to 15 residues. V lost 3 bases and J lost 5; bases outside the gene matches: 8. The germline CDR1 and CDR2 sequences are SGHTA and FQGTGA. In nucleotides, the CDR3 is TGTGCCAGCAGCTTCGGCGGGGGGACCGGGGAGACCCAGTACTTC. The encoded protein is CASSFGGGTGETQYF.

The CDR3 DNA sequence: TGCGCCAGCAGCTTCAACAGGGGGGTTGAAAAACTGTTTTTT. The encoded protein is CASSFNRGVEKLFF. The gene calls are TRBV5-1 and TRBJ1-4; 8 nucleotides line up with TRBD1. V trimming: 2 bases; J trimming: 7 bases; junction bases outside the gene matches: 4. CDR3 size: 14 residues. Germline V CDR1 and CDR2: SGHRS, YFSETQ.

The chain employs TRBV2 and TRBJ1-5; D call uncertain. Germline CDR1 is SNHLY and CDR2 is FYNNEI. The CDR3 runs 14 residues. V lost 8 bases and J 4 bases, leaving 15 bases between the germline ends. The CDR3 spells CASSARVVNQPQHF. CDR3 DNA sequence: TGTGCCAGCTCCGCGAGGGTTGTAAATCAGCCCCAGCATTTT.

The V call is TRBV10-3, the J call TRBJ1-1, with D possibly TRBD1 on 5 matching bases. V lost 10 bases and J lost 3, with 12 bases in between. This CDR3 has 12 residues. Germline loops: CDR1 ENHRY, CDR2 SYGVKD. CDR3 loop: CASGTGDTEAFF. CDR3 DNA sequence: TGTGCCAGCGGCACGGGGGACACTGAAGCTTTCTTT.

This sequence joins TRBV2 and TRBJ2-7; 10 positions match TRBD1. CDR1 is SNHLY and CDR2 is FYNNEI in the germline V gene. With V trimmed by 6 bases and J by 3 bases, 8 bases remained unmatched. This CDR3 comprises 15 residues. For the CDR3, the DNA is TGTGCCAGCAGGGTTTCCGGGACAGGGGTCTACGAGCAGTACTTC. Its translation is CASRVSGTGVYEQYF.

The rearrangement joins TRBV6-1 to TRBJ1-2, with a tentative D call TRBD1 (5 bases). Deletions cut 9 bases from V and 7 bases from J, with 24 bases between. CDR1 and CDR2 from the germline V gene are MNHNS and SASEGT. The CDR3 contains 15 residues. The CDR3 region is CASKRMVQVEFGYTF. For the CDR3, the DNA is TGTGCCAGTAAAAGAATGGTACAGGTGGAATTTGGCTACACCTTC.

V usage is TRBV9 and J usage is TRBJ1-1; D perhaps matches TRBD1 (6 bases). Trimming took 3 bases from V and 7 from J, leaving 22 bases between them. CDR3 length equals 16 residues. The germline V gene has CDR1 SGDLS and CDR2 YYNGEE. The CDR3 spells CASSASAGAGVSEAFF. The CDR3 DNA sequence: TGTGCCAGCAGCGCTTCCGCTGGGGCAGGGGTTAGTGAAGCTTTCTTT.

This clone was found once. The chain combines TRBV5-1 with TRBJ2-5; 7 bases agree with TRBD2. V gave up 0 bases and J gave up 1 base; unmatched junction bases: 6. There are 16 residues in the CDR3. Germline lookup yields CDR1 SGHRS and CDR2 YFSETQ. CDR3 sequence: CASSLAGGTPQETQYF. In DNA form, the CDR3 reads TGCGCCAGCAGCTTGGCGGGGGGAACTCCCCAAGAGACCCAGTACTTC.

CDR3 sequence (DNA): TGTGCCAGCAGCCTACTTCGCGGGGAGAGGGGAATAAATGAAAAACTGTTTTTT. This sequence encodes CASSLLRGERGINEKLFF. This chain joins TRBV7-9 and TRBJ1-4; TRBD1 might be the D (5 bases). Trimming cost V 5 bases and J 5 bases, with 24 bases left between them. The CDR3 is made up of 18 amino acids. Germline V gene data show CDR1 as SEHNR and CDR2 as FQNEAQ (reference sequence).

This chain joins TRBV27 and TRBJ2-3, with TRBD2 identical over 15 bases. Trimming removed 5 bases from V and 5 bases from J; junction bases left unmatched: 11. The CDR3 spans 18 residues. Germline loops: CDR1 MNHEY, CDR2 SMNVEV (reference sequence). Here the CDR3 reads CASSKTRTSGGGRDTQYF. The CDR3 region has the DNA TGTGCCAGCAGTAAAACTCGGACTAGCGGGGGGGGCAGAGATACGCAGTATTTT.

CDR3 bases: TGTGCCAGCAGTGGAGACAGGGGGACCTACAATGAGCAGTTCTTC. Protein sequence: CASSGDRGTYNEQFF. The chain uses TRBV6-1 and TRBJ2-1, with 9 bases matching TRBD1. Trimming cost V 4 bases and J 2 bases; bases outside gene matches: 3. The germline CDR1 and CDR2 sequences are MNHNS and SASEGT. The CDR3 has 15 amino acids.

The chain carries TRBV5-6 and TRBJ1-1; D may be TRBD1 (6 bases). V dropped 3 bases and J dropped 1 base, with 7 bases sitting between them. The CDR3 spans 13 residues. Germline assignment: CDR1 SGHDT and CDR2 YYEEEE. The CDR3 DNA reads TGTGCCAGCAGCTCGGGACAGAACACTGAAGCTTTCTTT. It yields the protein CASSSGQNTEAFF.

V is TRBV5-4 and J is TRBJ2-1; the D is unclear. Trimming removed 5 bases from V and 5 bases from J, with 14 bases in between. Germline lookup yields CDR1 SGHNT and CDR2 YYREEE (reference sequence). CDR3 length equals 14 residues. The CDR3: CASRTLGLHNEQFF. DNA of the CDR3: TGTGCCAGCAGAACGCTAGGCCTACACAATGAGCAGTTCTTC.